This T cell receptor beta chain derives from a study of cytomegalovirus exposure and HLA in healthy donors. Study-wide results and limits: Owing to their indistinguishability, certain V segments, notably TRBV6-2 and TRBV6-3, were excluded. Highly shared sequence variants in one cluster were likely a sequencing artifact. In vitro checks showed that a few CMV-associated chains really do target CMV antigens. Later analysis showed TCR association rates varying by HLA locus, highest for DRB1 and lowest for HLA-C.

Per the germline V gene, CDR1 is SGHRS and CDR2 is YFSETQ. Germline trimming cut 10 bases from V and 6 bases from J; bases unmatched to any gene: 9. The CDR3 is made up of 13 amino acids. A word on this clone: Its antigen is unknown.

The primer mix had 60 Vbeta and 13 Jbeta primers. Sequencing was performed with immunoSEQ multiplex PCR; in TCRdb, only in-frame clones are kept and a portion is missing. The top ten hold approximately 3.1% of the sample, which has fewer than 250,000 clones, roughly four fifths seen once. The chain couples TRBV5-1 to TRBJ1-2, with 10 nucleotides matching TRBD1. This sequence was found in a young woman in good health and CMV-seropositive. Material for sequencing was PBMCs. CDR3 sequence: CASREGQGNGYTF. The CDR3 bases are TGCGCCTCCAGGGAGGGACAGGGGAATGGCTACACCTTC.